The 9 T cell receptor beta chains reported below all come from one sample, sequenced in a study of blood T cell repertoires in COVID-19. TCRdb's table, derived via immunoSEQ multiplex PCR, lists solely in-frame clones and lacks some. The sample lists 180,000 or so clones; roughly 82% were seen once. The sequenced sample was PBMCs or T cells enriched from blood (not recorded which). All receptors come from a man aged 50 to 60 who had recovered from COVID-19.

J is TRBJ2-7 and V is TRBV3-1 (or the pseudogene TRBV3-2), with TRBD2 matching 12 bases. In germline, CDR1 is LGHDT, CDR2 YNNKEL (reference sequence). J was trimmed by 4 bases and V by 0 bases; bases with no gene match: 13. The CDR3 extends over 19 amino acids. The CDR3 DNA reads TGTGCCAGCAGCCAAGACTCTCCGTCTAGCGGGGGGGCTTCTTACGAGCAGTACTTC. Translating gives CASSQDSPSSGGASYEQYF.

The CDR3 is CASSLAGGGAFSGANVLTF. CDR3 bases: TGTGCCAGCAGCTTGGCGGGGGGAGGGGCCTTCTCTGGGGCCAACGTCCTGACTTTC. V and J are TRBV5-6 and TRBJ2-6; the match to TRBD2 covers 7 bases. The germline CDR1 and CDR2 sequences are SGHDT and YYEEEE. The length of the CDR3 is 19 residues. J lost 0 bases, V lost 0 bases, and 9 bases had no gene match.

This chain connects TRBV6-6 to TRBJ2-7; 8 nucleotides agree with TRBD2. CDR3 length: 15 amino acids. Per germline, CDR1 MNHNY and CDR2 SVGAGI (reference sequence). The V gene end was trimmed by 2 bases and the J gene end by 0 bases; junction bases not matched to a gene: 3. The CDR3 region is CASSYLSGSSYEQYF. CDR3 DNA: TGTGCCAGCAGTTACCTAAGCGGGAGCTCCTACGAGCAGTACTTC.

This clone was counted once. The chain combines TRBV4-1 with TRBJ1-4, with TRBD1 matching 7 bases. The CDR3 length is 15 residues. The germline CDR1 and CDR2 sequences are MGHRA and YSYEKL. J was trimmed by 8 bases and V by 1 base; bases with no gene match: 7. CDR3 nucleotide sequence: TGCGCCAGCAGCCAAGCCCAGGGGGTAAGGGAAAAACTGTTTTTT. It specifies CASSQAQGVREKLFF.

This clone turned up a few times. The chain links TRBV5-3 to TRBJ2-1; D gene ambiguous. TRBV5-3 is recorded as an ORF, its role being uncertain. Trimming took off 0 bases at V and 12 bases at J, with 19 bases between the two ends. The CDR3 totals 15 residues. This CDR3 is CARSLALSEADRQFF. The CDR3 DNA is TGTGCCAGAAGCTTGGCACTAAGTGAGGCCGATCGGCAGTTCTTC.

This sequence joins TRBV19 and TRBJ2-7, with no clear D. V was pared by 0 bases and J by 3 bases, with 15 bases between. The CDR3 runs 16 residues. Per the germline V gene, CDR1 is LNHDA and CDR2 is SQIVND (reference sequence). The CDR3 loop is CASSIDGQAWNYEQYF. CDR3 in DNA: TGTGCCAGTAGTATAGATGGGCAGGCTTGGAACTACGAGCAGTACTTC.

The V call is TRBV6-5, the J call TRBJ1-4; TRBD1 aligns across 8 bases. After removal of 5 bases from V and 6 bases from J, the junction contained 5 bases not matched to a gene. Germline V lookup: CDR1 MNHEY, CDR2 SVGAGI. The CDR3 spans 14 residues. The CDR3 sequence: CASSQTGADEKLFF. The CDR3 DNA reads TGTGCCAGCAGTCAGACAGGGGCGGATGAAAAACTGTTTTTT.

At least ten counts were recorded for this clone. The CDR3 coding sequence is TGCGCCAGCAGCGTCAGCGGGAGTGGGGATACGCAGTATTTT. As protein: CASSVSGSGDTQYF. This chain links TRBV5-1 with TRBJ2-3; the match to TRBD2 covers 8 bases. This CDR3 region has 14 residues. After removal of 4 bases from V and 6 bases from J, the junction contained 7 bases not matched to a gene. The germline CDR1 and CDR2 sequences are SGHRS and YFSETQ.

This chain uses TRBV6-5 with TRBJ2-7; 7 nucleotides match TRBD1. CDR1 MNHEY and CDR2 SVGAGI come from the germline V gene. The CDR3 covers 16 residues. The ends lost 0 bases at V and 1 base at J; junction bases unmatched: 6. The CDR3 nucleotides are TGTGCCAGCAGTTACTCCCCGACAGGGTGGTCCTACGAGCAGTACTTC. This translates into CASSYSPTGWSYEQYF.